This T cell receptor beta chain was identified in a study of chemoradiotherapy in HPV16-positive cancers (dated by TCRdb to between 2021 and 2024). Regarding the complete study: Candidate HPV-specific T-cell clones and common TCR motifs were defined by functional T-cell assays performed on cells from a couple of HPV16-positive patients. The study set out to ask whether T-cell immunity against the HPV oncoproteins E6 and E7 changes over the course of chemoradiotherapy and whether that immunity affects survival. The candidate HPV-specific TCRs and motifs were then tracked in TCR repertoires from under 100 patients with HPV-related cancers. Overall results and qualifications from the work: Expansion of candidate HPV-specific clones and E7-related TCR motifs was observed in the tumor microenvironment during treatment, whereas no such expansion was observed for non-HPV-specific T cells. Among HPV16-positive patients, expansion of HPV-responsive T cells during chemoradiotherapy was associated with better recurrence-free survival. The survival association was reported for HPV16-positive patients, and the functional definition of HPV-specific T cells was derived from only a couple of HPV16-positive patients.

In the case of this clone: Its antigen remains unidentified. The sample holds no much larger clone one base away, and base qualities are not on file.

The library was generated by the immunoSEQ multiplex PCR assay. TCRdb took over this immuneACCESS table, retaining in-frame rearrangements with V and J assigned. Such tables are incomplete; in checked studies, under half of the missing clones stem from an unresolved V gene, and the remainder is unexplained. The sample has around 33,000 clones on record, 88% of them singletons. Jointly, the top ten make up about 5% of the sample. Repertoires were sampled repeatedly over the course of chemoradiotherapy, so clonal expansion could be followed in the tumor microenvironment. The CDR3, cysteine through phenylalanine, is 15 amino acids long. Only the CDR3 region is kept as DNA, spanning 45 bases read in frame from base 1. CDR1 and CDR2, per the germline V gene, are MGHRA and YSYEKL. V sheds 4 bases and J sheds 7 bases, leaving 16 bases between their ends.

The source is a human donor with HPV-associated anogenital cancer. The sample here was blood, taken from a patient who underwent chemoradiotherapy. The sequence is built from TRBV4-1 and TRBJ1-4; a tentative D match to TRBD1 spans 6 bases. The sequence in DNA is TGCGCCAGCAGCCCCCCCGCAGGGGTCATTGAAAAACTGTTTTTT. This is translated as CASSPPAGVIEKLFF.